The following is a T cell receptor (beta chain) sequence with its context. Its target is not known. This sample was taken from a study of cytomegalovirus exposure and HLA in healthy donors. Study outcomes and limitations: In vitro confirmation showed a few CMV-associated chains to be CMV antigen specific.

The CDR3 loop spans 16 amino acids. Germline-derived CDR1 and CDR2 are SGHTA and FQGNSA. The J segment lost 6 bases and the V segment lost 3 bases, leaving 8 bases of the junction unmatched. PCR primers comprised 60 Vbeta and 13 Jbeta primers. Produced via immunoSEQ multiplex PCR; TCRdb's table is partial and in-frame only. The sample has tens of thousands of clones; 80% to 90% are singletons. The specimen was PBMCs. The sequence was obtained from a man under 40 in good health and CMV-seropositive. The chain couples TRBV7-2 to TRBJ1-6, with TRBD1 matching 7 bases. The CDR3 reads CASSLRPGGGNSPLHF. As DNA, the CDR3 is TGTGCCAGCAGCTTGCGCCCAGGGGGAGGTAATTCACCCCTCCACTTT.